The sequence of this TCR beta chain was determined in a study of yellow fever vaccine responses in identical twins. About this clonotype: Its antigen is not known.

A single record per CDR3 protein comes from TCRdb applying MiXCR to the RT-PCR reads. The sample has some 10,000 distinct CDR3 sequences; approximately 80% are singletons. V shed 4 bases and J shed 5 bases, with 15 bases lying between them. This CDR3 has 14 residues. Germline lookup yields CDR1 KGHSH and CDR2 LQKENI. Study observations and caveats: Among the twins, the vaccine T cell response reportedly seemed partly convergent and partly personalized.

The sample was T cells from blood (PBMCs), unsorted or a sorted subset (not recorded which), taken before or after yellow fever vaccination (not recorded which). The origin of this receptor is a woman younger than 30 who received the yellow fever vaccine. The chain is built from TRBV18 and TRBJ2-7, with a tentative D call TRBD2 (5 bases). CDR3 amino acids: CASSLAGGAHEQYV. DNA for the CDR3: TGTGCCAGCTCACTGGCGGGCGGAGCCCACGAGCAGTACGTC.